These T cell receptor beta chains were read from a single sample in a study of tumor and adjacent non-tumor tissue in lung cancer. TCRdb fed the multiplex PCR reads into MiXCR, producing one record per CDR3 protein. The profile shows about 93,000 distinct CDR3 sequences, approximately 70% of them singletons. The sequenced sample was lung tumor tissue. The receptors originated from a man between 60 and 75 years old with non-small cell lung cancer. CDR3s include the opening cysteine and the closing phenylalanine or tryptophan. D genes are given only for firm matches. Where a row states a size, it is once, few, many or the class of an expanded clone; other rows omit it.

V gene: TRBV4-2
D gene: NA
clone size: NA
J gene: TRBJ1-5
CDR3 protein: CVSSQETRRGQPQDF
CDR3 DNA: TGTGTCAGCAGCCAAGAAACGCGACGGGGTCAGCCCCAGGATTTT

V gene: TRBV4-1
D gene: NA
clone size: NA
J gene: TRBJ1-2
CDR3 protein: CTSSQVNRVETYYGYTF
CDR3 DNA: TGCACCAGCAGCCAAGTTAATAGGGTTGAGACCTACTATGGCTACACCTTC

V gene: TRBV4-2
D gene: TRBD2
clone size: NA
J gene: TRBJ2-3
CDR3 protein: CASSQALAIDTDTQYF
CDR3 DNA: TGTGCCAGCAGCCAGGCACTAGCGATCGACACAGATACGCAGTATTTT

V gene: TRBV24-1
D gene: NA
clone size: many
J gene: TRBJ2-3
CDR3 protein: CATSLREDTQYF
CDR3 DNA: TGTGCCACCAGTTTAAGGGAAGATACGCAGTATTTT

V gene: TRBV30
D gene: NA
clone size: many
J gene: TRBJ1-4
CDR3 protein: CAWRAGIFNEKLFF
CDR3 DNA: TGTGCCTGGAGAGCCGGTATATTTAATGAAAAACTGTTTTTT

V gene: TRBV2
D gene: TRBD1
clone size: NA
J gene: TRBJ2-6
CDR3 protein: CASSETTGGSGANVLTF
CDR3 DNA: TGTGCCAGCAGTGAAACTACAGGGGGCTCTGGGGCCAACGTCCTGACTTTC

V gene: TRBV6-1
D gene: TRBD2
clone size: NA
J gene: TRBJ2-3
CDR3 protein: CVSSEELAGGADTQYF
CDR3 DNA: TGTGTCAGCAGTGAAGAACTAGCGGGAGGCGCAGATACGCAGTATTTT

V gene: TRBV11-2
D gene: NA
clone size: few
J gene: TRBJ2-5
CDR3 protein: CASSLVPPGGETHYF
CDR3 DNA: TGTGCCAGCAGCTTAGTACCCCCAGGAGGAGAAACCCATTACTTC

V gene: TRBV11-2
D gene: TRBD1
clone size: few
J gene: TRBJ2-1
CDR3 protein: CASSPGQGAGEQFF
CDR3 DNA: TGTGCCAGCAGCCCTGGCCAGGGGGCAGGTGAGCAGTTCTTC

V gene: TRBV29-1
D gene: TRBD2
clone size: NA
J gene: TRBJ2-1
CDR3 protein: CSVESLAGTGIHYNEQFF
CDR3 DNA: TGTAGCGTTGAAAGTCTAGCGGGGACGGGTATCCACTACAATGAGCAGTTCTTC

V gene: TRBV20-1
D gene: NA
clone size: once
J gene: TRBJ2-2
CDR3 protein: CNARRGGYVGDVNTGELFF
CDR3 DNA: TGCAATGCTAGAAGGGGAGGCTATGTTGGGGACGTCAACACCGGGGAACTGTTTTTT

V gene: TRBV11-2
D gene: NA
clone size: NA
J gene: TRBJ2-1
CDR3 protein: CASNLGLAKQSQFF
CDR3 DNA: TGTGCCAGCAACTTAGGGCTAGCGAAACAATCGCAGTTCTTC

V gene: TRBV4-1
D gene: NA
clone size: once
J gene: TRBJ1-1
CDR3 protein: CASSQASSTGGFF
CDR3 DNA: TGCGCCAGCAGCCAAGCTAGCAGCACTGGAGGTTTCTTT

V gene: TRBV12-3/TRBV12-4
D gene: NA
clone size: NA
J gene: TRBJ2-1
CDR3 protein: CPSRWESTWKQFF
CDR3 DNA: TGTCCCAGCAGATGGGAGAGTACATGGAAGCAGTTCTTC

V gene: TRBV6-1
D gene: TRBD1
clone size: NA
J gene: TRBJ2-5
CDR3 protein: CANSRTGTQETQYF
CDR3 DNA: TGTGCCAACAGTAGGACAGGGACACAAGAGACCCAGTACTTC

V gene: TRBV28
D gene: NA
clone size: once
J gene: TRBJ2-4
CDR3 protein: CASRQDLTQNIQYF
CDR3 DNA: TGTGCCAGCAGGCAGGACCTAACCCAAAACATTCAGTACTTC

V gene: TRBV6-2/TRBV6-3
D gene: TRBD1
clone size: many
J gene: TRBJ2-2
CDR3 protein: CASSYSTFPGQGIAGELFF
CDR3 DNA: TGTGCCAGCAGTTACTCGACTTTCCCGGGACAGGGGATAGCCGGGGAGCTGTTTTTT

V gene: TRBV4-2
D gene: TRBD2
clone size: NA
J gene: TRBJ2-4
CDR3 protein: CASIQAQASGSLARYIQYF
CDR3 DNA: TGTGCCAGCATCCAAGCGCAGGCTAGCGGATCGTTAGCCAGATACATTCAGTACTTC

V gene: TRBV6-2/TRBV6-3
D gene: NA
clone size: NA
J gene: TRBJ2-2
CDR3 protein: CASSPTGANTGELSF
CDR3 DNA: TGTGCCAGCAGCCCTACCGGGGCAAACACCGGGGAGCTGTCTTTT

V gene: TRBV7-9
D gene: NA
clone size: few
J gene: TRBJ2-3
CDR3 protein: CASSLGTVDTQYF
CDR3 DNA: TGTGCCAGCAGCCTAGGGACGGTTGATACGCAGTATTTT

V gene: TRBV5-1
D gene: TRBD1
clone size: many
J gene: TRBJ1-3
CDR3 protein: CASSSQGANGNTIYF
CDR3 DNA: TGCGCCAGCAGCTCTCAGGGGGCGAATGGAAACACCATATATTTT

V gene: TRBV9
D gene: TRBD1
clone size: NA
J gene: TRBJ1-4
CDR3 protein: CASSKSGQTNEKLFF
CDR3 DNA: TGTGCCAGCAGCAAATCGGGACAGACGAATGAAAAACTGTTTTTT

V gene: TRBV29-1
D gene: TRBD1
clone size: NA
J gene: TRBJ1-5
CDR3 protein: CSVARDREGLTQHF
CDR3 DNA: TGCAGCGTTGCGCGGGACAGGGAGGGCCTGACCCAGCATTTT

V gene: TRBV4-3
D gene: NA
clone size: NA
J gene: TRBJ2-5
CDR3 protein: CTSSQDWGEETQYF
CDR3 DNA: TGCACCAGCAGCCAAGACTGGGGAGAAGAGACCCAGTATTTC

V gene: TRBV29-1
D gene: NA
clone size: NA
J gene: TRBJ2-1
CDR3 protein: CSANETTHGGMGEQFF
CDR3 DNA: TGCAGTGCTAACGAGACCACACATGGTGGCATGGGTGAGCAGTTCTTC

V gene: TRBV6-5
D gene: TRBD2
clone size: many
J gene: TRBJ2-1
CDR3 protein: CASSYSLAGGPSREQFF
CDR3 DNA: TGTGCCAGCAGTTACTCCTTAGCGGGGGGGCCGTCCCGTGAGCAGTTCTTC

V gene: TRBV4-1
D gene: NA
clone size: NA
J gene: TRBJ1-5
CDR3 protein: CASSQAPSFNGNQPQHF
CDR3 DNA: TGCGCCAGCAGCCAAGCACCCAGCTTTAATGGCAATCAGCCCCAGCATTTT

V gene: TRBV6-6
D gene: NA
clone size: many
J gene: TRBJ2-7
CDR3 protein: CASSYGGRLYEQYF
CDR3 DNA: TGTGCCAGCAGTTACGGGGGGCGGCTCTACGAGCAGTACTTC

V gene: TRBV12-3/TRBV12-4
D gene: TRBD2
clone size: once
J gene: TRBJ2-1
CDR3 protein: CASSWGGTWEQFF
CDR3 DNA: TGTGCCAGCAGTTGGGGGGGTACATGGGAGCAGTTCTTC

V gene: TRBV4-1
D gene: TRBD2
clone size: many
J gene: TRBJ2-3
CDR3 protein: CASSQEPSGRSDTQYF
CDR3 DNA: TGCGCCAGCAGCCAAGAGCCTAGCGGGAGGTCTGATACGCAGTATTTT

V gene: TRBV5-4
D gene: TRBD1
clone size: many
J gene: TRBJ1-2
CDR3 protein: CASRRDRGPGYTF
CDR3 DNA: TGTGCCAGCCGCCGGGACAGGGGTCCTGGCTACACCTTC

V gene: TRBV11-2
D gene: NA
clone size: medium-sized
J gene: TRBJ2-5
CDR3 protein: CASSLGSAATETQYF
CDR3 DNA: TGTGCCAGCAGCTTAGGATCCGCTGCGACTGAGACCCAGTACTTC

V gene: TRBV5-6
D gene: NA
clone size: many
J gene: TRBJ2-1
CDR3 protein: CASSPRQSSYNEQFF
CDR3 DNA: TGTGCCAGCAGCCCTAGACAGAGCTCCTACAATGAGCAGTTCTTC

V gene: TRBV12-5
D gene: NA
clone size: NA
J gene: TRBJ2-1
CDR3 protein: CASGLERDRRSEQFF
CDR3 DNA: TGTGCTAGTGGTTTGGAGCGGGACAGGCGATCTGAGCAGTTCTTC

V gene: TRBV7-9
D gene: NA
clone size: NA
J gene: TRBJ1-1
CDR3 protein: CASTLGMVNTEAFF
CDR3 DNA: TGTGCCAGCACCCTGGGGATGGTGAACACTGAAGCTTTCTTT

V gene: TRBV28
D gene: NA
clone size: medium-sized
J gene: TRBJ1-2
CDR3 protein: CASSLRTAINGYTF
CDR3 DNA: TGTGCCAGCAGTTTGCGAACAGCGATCAATGGCTACACCTTC

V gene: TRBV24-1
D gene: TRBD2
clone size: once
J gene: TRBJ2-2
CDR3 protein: CATSDLAGWITGELFF
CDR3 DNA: TGTGCCACTAGTGATTTAGCGGGATGGATTACCGGGGAGCTGTTTTTT

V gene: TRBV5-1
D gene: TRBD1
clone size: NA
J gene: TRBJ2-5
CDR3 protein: CTSSPSQGQETQYF
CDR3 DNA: TGCACCAGCAGCCCCTCACAGGGGCAAGAGACCCAGTACTTC

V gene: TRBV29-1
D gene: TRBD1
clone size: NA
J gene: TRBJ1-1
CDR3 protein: CSGRQGTNTEAFF
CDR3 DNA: TGCAGCGGTCGACAGGGGACGAACACTGAAGCTTTCTTT

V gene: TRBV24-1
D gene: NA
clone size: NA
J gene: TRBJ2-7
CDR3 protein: CATSDRREVSYEQYF
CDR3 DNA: TGTGCCACCAGTGATAGGAGGGAGGTGTCCTACGAGCAGTACTTC

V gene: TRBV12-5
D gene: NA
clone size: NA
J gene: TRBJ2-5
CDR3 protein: CVTGSAGTPQETQYF
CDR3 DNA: TGTGTTACTGGTTCGGCCGGGACACCCCAAGAGACCCAGTACTTC

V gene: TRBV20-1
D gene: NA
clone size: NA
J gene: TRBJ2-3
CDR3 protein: CSAARMADTQYF
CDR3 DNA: TGCAGTGCTGCTCGGATGGCGGATACGCAGTATTTT

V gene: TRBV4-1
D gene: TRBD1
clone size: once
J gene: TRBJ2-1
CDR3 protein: CASSNRQGRHDNEHFF
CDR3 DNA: TGCGCCAGCAGCAACCGACAGGGGCGACACGACAATGAGCACTTCTTC

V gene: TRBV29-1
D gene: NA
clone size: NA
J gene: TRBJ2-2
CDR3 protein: CSVRPGDMGQTGEPFF
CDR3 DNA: TGCAGCGTTCGCCCCGGGGACATGGGGCAAACCGGGGAGCCGTTTTTT

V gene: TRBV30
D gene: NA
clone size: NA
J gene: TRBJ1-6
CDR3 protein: CAWSLVGASPLHF
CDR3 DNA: TGTGCCTGGAGTTTGGTAGGGGCGTCACCCCTCCACTTT

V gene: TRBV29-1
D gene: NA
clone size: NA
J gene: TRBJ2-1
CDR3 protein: CSVYAQGYSNNDQFF
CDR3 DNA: TGCAGCGTTTACGCACAGGGCTACTCCAACAATGACCAGTTCTTC

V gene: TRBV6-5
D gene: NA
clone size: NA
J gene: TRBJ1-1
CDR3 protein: CTSSYSPVGRTEAFF
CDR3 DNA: TGTACCAGCAGTTACTCCCCGGTTGGAAGGACTGAAGCTTTCTTT

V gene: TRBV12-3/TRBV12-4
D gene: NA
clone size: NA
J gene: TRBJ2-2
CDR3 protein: CASSQRGSGLYIGELFF
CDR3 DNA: TGTGCCAGCAGTCAAAGAGGGTCAGGGTTGTACATAGGGGAGCTGTTTTTT

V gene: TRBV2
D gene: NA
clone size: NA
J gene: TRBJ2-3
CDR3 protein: CASKEDRRSSSTDTQYF
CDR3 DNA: TGTGCCAGCAAGGAGGACCGACGATCCTCTAGCACAGATACGCAGTATTTT

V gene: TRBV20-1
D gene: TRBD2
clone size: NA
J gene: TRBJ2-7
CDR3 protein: CNARASSGRISEQYF
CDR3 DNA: TGCAATGCTAGAGCCTCTAGCGGGAGGATCTCCGAGCAGTACTTC

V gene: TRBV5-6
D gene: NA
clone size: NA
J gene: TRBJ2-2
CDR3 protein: CASTLEALITGELFF
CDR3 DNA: TGTGCCAGCACCTTGGAGGCCTTGATAACGGGGGAGCTGTTTTTT

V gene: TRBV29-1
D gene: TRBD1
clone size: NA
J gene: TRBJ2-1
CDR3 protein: CSGGGDRGCNEQFF
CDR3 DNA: TGTAGCGGTGGGGGAGACAGGGGATGCAATGAGCAGTTCTTC

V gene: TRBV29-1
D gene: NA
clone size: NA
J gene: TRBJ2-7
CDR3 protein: CNMTASSYEQYF
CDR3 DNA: TGCAACATGACGGCGAGCTCCTACGAGCAGTACTTC

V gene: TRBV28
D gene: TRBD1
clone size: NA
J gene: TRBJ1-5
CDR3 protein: CASRSPGQGGNQPRHF
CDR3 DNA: TGTGCCAGCAGATCCCCTGGACAGGGGGGCAATCAGCCCCGGCATTTT